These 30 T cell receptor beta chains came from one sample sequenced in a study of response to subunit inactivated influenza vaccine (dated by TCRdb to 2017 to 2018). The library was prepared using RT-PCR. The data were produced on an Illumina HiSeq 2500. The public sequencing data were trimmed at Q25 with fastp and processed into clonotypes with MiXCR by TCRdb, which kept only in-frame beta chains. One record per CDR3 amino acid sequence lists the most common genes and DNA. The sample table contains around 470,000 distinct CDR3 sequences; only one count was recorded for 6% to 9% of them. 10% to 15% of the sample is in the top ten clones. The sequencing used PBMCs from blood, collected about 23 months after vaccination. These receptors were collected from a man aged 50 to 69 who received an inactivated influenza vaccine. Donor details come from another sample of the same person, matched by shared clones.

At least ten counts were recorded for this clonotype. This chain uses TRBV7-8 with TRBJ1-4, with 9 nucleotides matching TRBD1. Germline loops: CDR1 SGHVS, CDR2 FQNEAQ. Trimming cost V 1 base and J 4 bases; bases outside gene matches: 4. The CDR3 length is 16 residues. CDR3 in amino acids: CASSLVGTGINEKLFF. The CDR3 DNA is TGTGCCAGCAGCTTAGTGGGGACAGGGATTAATGAAAAACTGTTTTTT.

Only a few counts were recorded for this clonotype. The CDR3 reads CSARDWASGSQDTQYF. CDR3 DNA sequence: TGCAGTGCTAGAGATTGGGCTAGCGGGAGTCAAGATACGCAGTATTTT. The rearrangement joins TRBV20-1 to TRBJ2-3, with 10 bases aligning to TRBD2. Germline V CDR1 and CDR2: DFQATT, SNEGSKA (reference sequence). This CDR3 spans 16 amino acids. V lost 0 bases and J lost 5; bases outside the gene matches: 8.

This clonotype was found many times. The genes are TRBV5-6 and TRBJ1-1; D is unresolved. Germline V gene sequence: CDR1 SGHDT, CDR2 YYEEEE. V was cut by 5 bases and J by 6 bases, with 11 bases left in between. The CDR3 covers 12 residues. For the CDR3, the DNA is TGTGCCAGCAGGACCCGGGCCTCTGAAGCTTTCTTT. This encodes CASRTRASEAFF.

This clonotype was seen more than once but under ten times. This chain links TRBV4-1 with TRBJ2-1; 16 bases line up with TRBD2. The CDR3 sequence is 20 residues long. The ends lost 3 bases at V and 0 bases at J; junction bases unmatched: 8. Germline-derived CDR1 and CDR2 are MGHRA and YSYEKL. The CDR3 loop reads CASSHPGLAGGASSYNEQFF. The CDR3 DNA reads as TGCGCCAGCAGCCATCCGGGACTAGCGGGGGGGGCTAGCTCCTACAATGAGCAGTTCTTC.

CDR3 DNA sequence: TGTGCCAGCAGCTCCTTAGCGGGGGTGGGTTCCTACAATGAGCAGTTCTTC. Its translation: CASSSLAGVGSYNEQFF. The rearrangement joins TRBV5-6 to TRBJ2-1, with 9 bases lining up with TRBD2. CDR1 SGHDT and CDR2 YYEEEE come from the germline V gene. This CDR3 region has 17 residues. Trimming cost V 3 bases and J 1 base; bases outside gene matches: 8.

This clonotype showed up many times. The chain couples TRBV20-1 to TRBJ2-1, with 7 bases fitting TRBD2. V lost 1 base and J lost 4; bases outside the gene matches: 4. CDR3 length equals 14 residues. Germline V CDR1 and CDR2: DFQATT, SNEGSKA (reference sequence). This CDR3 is CSARVASGYNEQFF. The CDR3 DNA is TGCAGTGCTAGAGTTGCTAGCGGATACAATGAGCAGTTCTTC.

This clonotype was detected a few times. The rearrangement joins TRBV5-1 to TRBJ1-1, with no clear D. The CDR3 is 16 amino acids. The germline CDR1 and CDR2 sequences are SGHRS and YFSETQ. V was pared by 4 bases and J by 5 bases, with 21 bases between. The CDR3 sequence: CASSPESNQRTTEAFF. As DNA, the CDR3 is TGCGCCAGCAGCCCGGAGTCGAACCAAAGAACAACTGAAGCTTTCTTT. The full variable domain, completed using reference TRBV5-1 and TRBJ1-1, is KAGVTQTPRYLIKTRGQQVTLSCSPISGHRSVSWYQQTPGQGLQFLFEYFSETQRNKGNFPGRFSGRQFSNSRSEMNVSTLELGDSALYLCASSPESNQRTTEAFFGQGTRLTVV.

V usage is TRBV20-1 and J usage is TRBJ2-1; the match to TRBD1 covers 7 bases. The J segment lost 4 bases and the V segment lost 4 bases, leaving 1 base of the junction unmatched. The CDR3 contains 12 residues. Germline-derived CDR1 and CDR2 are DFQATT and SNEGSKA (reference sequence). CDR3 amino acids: CSAMDRYNEQFF. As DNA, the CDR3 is TGCAGTGCTATGGACAGGTACAATGAGCAGTTCTTC.

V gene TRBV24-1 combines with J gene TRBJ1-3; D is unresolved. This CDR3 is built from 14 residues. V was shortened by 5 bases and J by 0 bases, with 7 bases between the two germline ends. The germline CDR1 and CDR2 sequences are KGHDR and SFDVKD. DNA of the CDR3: TGTGCCACCAGTGGCGGTACCTCTGGAAACACCATATATTTT. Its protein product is CATSGGTSGNTIYF.

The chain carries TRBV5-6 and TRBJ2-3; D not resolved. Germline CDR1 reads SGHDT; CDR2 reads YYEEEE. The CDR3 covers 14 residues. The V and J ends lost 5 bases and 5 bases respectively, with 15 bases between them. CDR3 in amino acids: CASSLTGAQDTQYF. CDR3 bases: TGTGCCAGCAGTTTAACGGGCGCCCAAGATACGCAGTATTTT. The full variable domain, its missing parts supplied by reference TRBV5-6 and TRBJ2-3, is DAGVTQSPTHLIKTRGQQVTLRCSPKSGHDTVSWYQQALGQGPQFIFQYYEEEERQRGNFPDRFSGHQFPNYSSELNVNALLLGDSALYLCASSLTGAQDTQYFGPGTRLTVL.

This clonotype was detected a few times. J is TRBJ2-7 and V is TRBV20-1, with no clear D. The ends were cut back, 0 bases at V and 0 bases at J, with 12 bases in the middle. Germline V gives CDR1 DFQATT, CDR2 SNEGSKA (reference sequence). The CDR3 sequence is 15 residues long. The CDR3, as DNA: TGCAGTGCTAGAGATGGACGGAGAAGCTCCTACGAGCAGTACTTC. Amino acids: CSARDGRRSSYEQYF.

CDR3 sequence: CASSQDPGEVMNTEAFF. CDR3 coding DNA: TGTGCCAGCAGCCAAGACCCAGGGGAGGTTATGAACACTGAAGCTTTCTTT. V gene TRBV4-2 combines with J gene TRBJ1-1, with D possibly being TRBD1 (6 bases). Trimming cost V 0 bases and J 0 bases, with 14 bases left between them. Germline values: CDR1 LGHNA, CDR2 YNFKEQ. The CDR3 sequence is 17 residues long.

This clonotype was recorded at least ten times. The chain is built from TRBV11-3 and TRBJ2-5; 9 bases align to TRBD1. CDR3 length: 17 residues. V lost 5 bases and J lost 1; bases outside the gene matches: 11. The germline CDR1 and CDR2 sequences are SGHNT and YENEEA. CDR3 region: CASSQDRDRALQETQYF. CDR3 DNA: TGTGCCAGCAGCCAGGACCGGGACAGGGCACTCCAAGAGACCCAGTACTTC.

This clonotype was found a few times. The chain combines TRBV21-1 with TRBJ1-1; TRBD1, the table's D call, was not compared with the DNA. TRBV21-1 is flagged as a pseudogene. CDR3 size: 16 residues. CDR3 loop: CATQGDSRSRGTEAFF. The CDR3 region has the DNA TGTGCCACTCAAGGGGACAGTCGGTCCCGGGGCACTGAAGCTTTCTTT.

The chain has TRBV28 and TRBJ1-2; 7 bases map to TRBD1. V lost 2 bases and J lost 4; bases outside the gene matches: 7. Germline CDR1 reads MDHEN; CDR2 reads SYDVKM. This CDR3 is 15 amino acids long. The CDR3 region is CASSLPTGLIYGYTF. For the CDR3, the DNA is TGTGCCAGCAGTTTACCGACAGGGTTGATCTATGGCTACACCTTC.

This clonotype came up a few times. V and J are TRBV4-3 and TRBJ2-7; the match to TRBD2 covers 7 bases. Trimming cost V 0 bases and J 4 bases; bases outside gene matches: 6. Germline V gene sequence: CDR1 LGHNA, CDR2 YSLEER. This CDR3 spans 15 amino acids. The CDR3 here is CASSQEAGVDYEQYF. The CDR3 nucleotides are TGCGCCAGCAGCCAAGAGGCGGGGGTAGATTACGAGCAGTACTTC.

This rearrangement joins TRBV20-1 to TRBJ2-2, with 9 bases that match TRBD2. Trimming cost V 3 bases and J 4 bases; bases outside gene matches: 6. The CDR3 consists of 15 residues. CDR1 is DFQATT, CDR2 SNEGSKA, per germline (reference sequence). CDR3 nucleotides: TGCAGTGCTAGGCGGGAGGGCCGTCGCACCGGGGAGCTGTTTTTT. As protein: CSARREGRRTGELFF.

The DNA of the CDR3 is TGCAGTGCTATCCAAACCACAGGACTAGCGGCGAACACCGGGGAGCTGTTTTTT. This encodes CSAIQTTGLAANTGELFF. This chain links TRBV20-1 with TRBJ2-2, with 10 bases fitting TRBD2. V gave up 4 bases and J gave up 0 bases; unmatched junction bases: 11. The CDR3 runs to 18 residues. The V gene's germline CDR1 is DFQATT and CDR2 SNEGSKA (reference sequence).

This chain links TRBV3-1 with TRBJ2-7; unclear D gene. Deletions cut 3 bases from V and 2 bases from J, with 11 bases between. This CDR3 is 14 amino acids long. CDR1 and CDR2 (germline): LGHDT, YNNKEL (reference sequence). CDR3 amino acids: CASSQGTRAYEQYF. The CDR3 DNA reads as TGTGCCAGCAGCCAGGGTACCAGAGCCTACGAGCAGTACTTC.

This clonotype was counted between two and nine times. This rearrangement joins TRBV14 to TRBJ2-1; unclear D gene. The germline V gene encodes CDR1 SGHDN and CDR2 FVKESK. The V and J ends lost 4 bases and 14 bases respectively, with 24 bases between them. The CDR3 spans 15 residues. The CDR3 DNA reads TGTGCCAGCAGCCCGGTGGGCGGAGCCCCTCTCGTGGAGTTCTTC. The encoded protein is CASSPVGGAPLVEFF.

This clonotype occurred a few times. CDR3 region: CASSKPGQRFGYTF. The CDR3 DNA reads as TGCGCCAGCAGCAAGCCGGGACAGAGATTTGGCTACACCTTC. The J gene is TRBJ1-2, the V gene TRBV4-1, with TRBD1 identical over 7 bases. There are 14 residues in the CDR3. V shed 5 bases and J 7 bases; nucleotides not matched to a gene: 10. Germline assignment: CDR1 MGHRA and CDR2 YSYEKL.

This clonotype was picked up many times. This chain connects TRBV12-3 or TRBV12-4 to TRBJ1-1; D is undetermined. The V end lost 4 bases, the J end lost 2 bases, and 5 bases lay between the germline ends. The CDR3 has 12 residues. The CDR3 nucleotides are TGTGCCAGCAGTTCCGAAAACACTGAAGCTTTCTTT. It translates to CASSSENTEAFF.

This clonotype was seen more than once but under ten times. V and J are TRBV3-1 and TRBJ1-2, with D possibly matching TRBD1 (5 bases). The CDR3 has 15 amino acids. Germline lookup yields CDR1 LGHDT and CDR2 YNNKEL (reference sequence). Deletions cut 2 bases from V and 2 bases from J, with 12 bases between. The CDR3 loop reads CASSQRTLVNYGYTF. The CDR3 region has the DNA TGTGCCAGCAGCCAACGGACACTGGTGAACTATGGCTACACCTTC.

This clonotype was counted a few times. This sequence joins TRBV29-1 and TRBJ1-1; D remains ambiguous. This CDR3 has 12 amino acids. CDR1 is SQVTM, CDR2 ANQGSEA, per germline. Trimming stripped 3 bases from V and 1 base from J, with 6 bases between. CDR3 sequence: CSVDGQNTEAFF. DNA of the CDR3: TGCAGCGTTGACGGGCAGAACACTGAAGCTTTCTTT.

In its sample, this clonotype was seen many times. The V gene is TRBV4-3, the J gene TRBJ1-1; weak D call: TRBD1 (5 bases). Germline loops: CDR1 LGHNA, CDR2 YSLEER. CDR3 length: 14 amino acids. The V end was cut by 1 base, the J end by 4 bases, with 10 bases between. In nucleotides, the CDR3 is TGCGCCAGCAGCCAAGTACCAGGGCCCACTGAAGCTTTCTTT. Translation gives CASSQVPGPTEAFF.

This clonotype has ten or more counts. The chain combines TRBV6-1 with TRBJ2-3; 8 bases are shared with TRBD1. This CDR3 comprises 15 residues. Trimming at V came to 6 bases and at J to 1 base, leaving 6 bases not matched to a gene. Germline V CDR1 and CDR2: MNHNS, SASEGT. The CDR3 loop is CASRRTGRGTDTQYF. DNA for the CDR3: TGTGCCAGCAGAAGGACAGGGCGGGGCACAGATACGCAGTATTTT.

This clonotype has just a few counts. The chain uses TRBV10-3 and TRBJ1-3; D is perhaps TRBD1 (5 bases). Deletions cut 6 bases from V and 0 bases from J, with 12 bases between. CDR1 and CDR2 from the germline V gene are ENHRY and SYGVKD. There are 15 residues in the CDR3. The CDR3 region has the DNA TGTGCCATCAGGTGGGACCCGAGCTCTGGAAACACCATATATTTT. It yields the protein CAIRWDPSSGNTIYF.

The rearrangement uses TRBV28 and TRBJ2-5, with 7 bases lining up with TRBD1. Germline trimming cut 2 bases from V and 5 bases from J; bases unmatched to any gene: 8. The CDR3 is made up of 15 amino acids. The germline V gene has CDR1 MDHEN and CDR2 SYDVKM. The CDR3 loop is CASSLPPRGYETQYF. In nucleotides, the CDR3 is TGTGCCAGCAGTTTACCTCCCAGGGGGTATGAGACCCAGTACTTC.

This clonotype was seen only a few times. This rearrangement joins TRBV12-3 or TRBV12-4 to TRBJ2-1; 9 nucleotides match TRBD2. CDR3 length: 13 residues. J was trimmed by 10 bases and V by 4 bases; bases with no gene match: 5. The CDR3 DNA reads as TGTGCCAGCAGTTCGGACAGCGGGGGGGAGCAGTTCTTC. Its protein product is CASSSDSGGEQFF.

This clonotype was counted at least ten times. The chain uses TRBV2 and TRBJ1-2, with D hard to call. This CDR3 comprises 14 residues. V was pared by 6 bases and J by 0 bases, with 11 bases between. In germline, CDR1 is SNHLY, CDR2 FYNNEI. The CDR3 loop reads CASSDLVPNYGYTF. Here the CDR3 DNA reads TGTGCCAGCAGCGATTTAGTCCCTAACTATGGCTACACCTTC.